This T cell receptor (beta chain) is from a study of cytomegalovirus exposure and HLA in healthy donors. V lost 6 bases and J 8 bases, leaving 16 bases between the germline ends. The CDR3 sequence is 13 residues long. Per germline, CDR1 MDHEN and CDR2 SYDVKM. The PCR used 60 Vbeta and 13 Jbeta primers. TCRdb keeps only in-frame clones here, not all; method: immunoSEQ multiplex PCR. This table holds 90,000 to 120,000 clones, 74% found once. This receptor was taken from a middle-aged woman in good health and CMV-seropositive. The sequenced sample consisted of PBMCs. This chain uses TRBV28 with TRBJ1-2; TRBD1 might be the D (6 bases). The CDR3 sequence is CASRAPGAGGYTF. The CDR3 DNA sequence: TGTGCCAGCAGGGCCCCAGGGGCCGGGGGCTACACCTTC.